The 19 T cell receptor beta chains below come from one sample, sequenced in a study of T cell repertoires in cytomegalovirus infection. TCRdb re-called the reads with MiXCR, one entry per CDR3 protein. The sample contains around 800,000 distinct CDR3 sequences, approximately 29% of which appear only once. What these receptors recognize is not known. The source was cultured CD8+ T cells from PBMCs, collected from culture after CMV antigen stimulation. All receptors derive from a human donor in good health (CMV status not recorded). Some clones in this sample may be carry-over from other donors' samples.

This clonotype was counted a single time. V usage is TRBV19 and J usage is TRBJ2-5; D not resolved. The CDR3 extends over 14 amino acids. The V end lost 7 bases, the J end lost 3 bases, and 15 bases lay between the germline ends. Germline CDR1 reads LNHDA; CDR2 reads SQIVND (reference sequence). Here the CDR3 reads CASKPFGAEETQYF. The CDR3, as DNA: TGTGCCAGTAAGCCCTTCGGTGCTGAAGAGACCCAGTACTTC.

CDR3 loop: CASSEGTGYYQPQHF. The CDR3 nucleotides read TGTGCCAGCAGCGAAGGGACAGGCTATTATCAGCCCCAGCATTTT. The V and J genes are TRBV6-5 and TRBJ1-5, with 8 bases fitting TRBD1. The V and J ends lost 6 bases and 5 bases, in that order; junction bases with no gene match: 9. CDR1 is MNHEY and CDR2 is SVGAGI in the germline V gene. CDR3 size: 15 residues.

V and J are TRBV27 and TRBJ2-1; 9 bases match TRBD1. V gave up 5 bases and J gave up 9 bases; unmatched junction bases: 5. The germline gives CDR1 MNHEY, CDR2 SMNVEV (reference sequence). The CDR3 has 13 amino acids. The CDR3 bases are TGTGCCAGCAGTGTTACAGGGGGCAGTGAGCAGTTCTTC. Residues: CASSVTGGSEQFF.

This clonotype was detected a few times. The gene calls are TRBV12-5 and TRBJ1-6; 8 bases are a match to TRBD1. Germline-derived CDR1 and CDR2 are LGHNT and FRNRAP. The CDR3 contains 15 residues. Trimming removed 5 bases from V and 6 bases from J; junction bases left unmatched: 6. Written as DNA, the CDR3 is TGTGCTAGTGGTCTACAGGGGGGACTTAATTCACCCCTCCACTTT. Protein sequence: CASGLQGGLNSPLHF.

This clonotype was seen many times. The J gene is TRBJ2-1, the V gene TRBV7-2; tentatively, D is TRBD2 (7 bases). The CDR3 sequence is 15 residues long. Germline loops: CDR1 SGHTA, CDR2 FQGNSA. Trimming removed 3 bases from V and 2 bases from J, with 11 bases in between. This CDR3 is CASSFLGGAYNEQFF. The CDR3 DNA reads TGTGCCAGCAGCTTCCTAGGGGGGGCCTACAATGAGCAGTTCTTC.

The rearrangement joins TRBV6-6 to TRBJ1-2, with D possibly matching TRBD1 (5 bases). Trimming cost V 6 bases and J 1 base, with 12 bases left between them. CDR3 length equals 14 residues. The germline gives CDR1 MNHNY, CDR2 SVGAGI (reference sequence). The CDR3 region is CASRTTVLNYGYTF. CDR3 DNA: TGTGCCAGCAGAACGACAGTGCTTAACTATGGCTACACCTTC.

This clonotype was recorded a few times. The chain is built from TRBV7-6 and TRBJ2-1, with 10 bases lining up with TRBD2. CDR3 length: 16 residues. V was clipped by 1 base and J by 1 base; unmatched bases: 1. Germline values: CDR1 SGHVS, CDR2 FNYEAQ. The DNA for the CDR3 is TGTGCCAGCAGCTTAGTACTAGCGGGGTCCTACAATGAGCAGTTCTTC. Translation gives CASSLVLAGSYNEQFF.

The chain employs TRBV6-1 and TRBJ2-7; TRBD1 matches 9 bases. The CDR3 extends over 13 amino acids. The V gene end was trimmed by 7 bases and the J gene end by 4 bases; junction bases not matched to a gene: 5. Germline lookup yields CDR1 MNHNS and CDR2 SASEGT. In DNA, the CDR3 is TGTGCCAGCAACCGACAGGGGGATTACGAGCAGTACTTC. Its translation is CASNRQGDYEQYF.

With respect to this clonotype: This may come from a read error, since a much larger clone is one base off. CDR3 nucleotides: TGTGCCAGCAGCTCCGGACTAGCGTGGGTCTACAATGAGCAGTTCTTC. Encoded protein: CASSSGLAWVYNEQFF. This chain uses TRBV7-6 with TRBJ2-1; 9 bases map to TRBD2. The trim removed 4 bases at V and 3 bases at J, leaving 7 bases unmatched. The germline gives CDR1 SGHVS, CDR2 FNYEAQ. CDR3 length: 16 residues.

The chain couples TRBV6-2 or TRBV6-3 to TRBJ2-1; TRBD2 matches 14 bases. Germline V CDR1 and CDR2: MNHEY, SVGEGT. V lost 6 bases to trimming and J lost 6 bases; unmatched junction nucleotides: 4. The CDR3 consists of 15 residues. The DNA for the CDR3 is TGTGCCAGCAGGGGACTAGCGGGGGTGGGCAATGAGCAGTTCTTC. This translates into CASRGLAGVGNEQFF.

The chain couples TRBV7-9 to TRBJ2-7, with TRBD1 identical over 10 bases. The ends lost 5 bases at V and 7 bases at J; junction bases unmatched: 11. The CDR3 contains 15 residues. From germline, CDR1 is SEHNR and CDR2 FQNEAQ (reference sequence). CDR3 DNA: TGTGCCAGCAGCGCAATTCCCGGGACAGGGGAAGAGCAGTACTTC. It specifies CASSAIPGTGEEQYF.

The V call is TRBV7-6, the J call TRBJ1-5, with unresolved D. CDR1 is SGHVS, CDR2 FNYEAQ, per germline. The CDR3 contains 14 residues. With 4 bases removed from V and 6 bases from J, the gap between germline ends came to 13 bases. CDR3 DNA sequence: TGTGCCAGCAGCTCCCTGTTAGGGAGTCAGCCCCAGCATTTT. Amino acids: CASSSLLGSQPQHF.

This clonotype showed up just a few times. This sequence joins TRBV7-9 and TRBJ1-1, with 9 nucleotides matching TRBD1. CDR1 SEHNR and CDR2 FQNEAQ come from the germline V gene (reference sequence). This CDR3 has 14 residues. Trimming removed 5 bases from V and 8 bases from J; junction bases left unmatched: 9. The CDR3 sequence: CASSPTGQGLEAFF. CDR3 nucleotides: TGTGCCAGCAGCCCTACGGGACAGGGTCTAGAAGCTTTCTTT.

V and J are TRBV20-1 and TRBJ2-1; tentatively, D is TRBD1 (6 bases). Looked up from germline, CDR1 is DFQATT and CDR2 is SNEGSKA (reference sequence). Trimming took off 5 bases at V and 8 bases at J, with 19 bases between the two ends. The CDR3 totals 14 residues. CDR3: CSAPFYGQLDEQFF. The CDR3 DNA follows: TGCAGTGCTCCCTTTTATGGACAGCTTGATGAGCAGTTCTTC.

The genes are TRBV7-2 and TRBJ2-1, with 8 bases fitting TRBD2. The trim removed 5 bases at V and 9 bases at J, leaving 12 bases unmatched. The germline gives CDR1 SGHTA, CDR2 FQGNSA. This CDR3 contains 15 residues. The DNA of the CDR3 is TGTGCCAGCAGCATCCCGAGTAGCGGGGTACTTGAGCAGTTCTTC. As protein: CASSIPSSGVLEQFF. The whole variable domain, filled in from reference TRBV7-2 and TRBJ2-1, reads GAGVSQSPSNKVTEKGKDVELRCDPISGHTALYWYRQSLGQGLEFLIYFQGNSAPDKSGLPSDRFSAERTGGSVSTLTIQRTQQEDSAVYLCASSIPSSGVLEQFFGPGTRLTVL.

This clonotype was seen many times. The chain couples TRBV24-1 to TRBJ2-1, with 11 bases aligning to TRBD1. The germline gives CDR1 KGHDR, CDR2 SFDVKD. This CDR3 has 17 residues. The V gene end was trimmed by 3 bases and the J gene end by 9 bases; junction bases not matched to a gene: 12. CDR3 DNA sequence: TGTGCCACCAGTGATCTCCCGGGGACAGGGGGTCGAAGTGAGCAGTTCTTC. Its translation: CATSDLPGTGGRSEQFF.

This clonotype turned up a few times. The genes are TRBV5-6 and TRBJ2-4, with 10 bases matching TRBD1. This CDR3 has 14 residues. Trimming removed 3 bases from V and 8 bases from J; junction bases left unmatched: 5. From germline, CDR1 is SGHDT and CDR2 YYEEEE. The CDR3 is CASSYGTGVDIQYF. In DNA, the CDR3 is TGTGCCAGCAGCTACGGGACAGGGGTGGACATTCAGTACTTC.

This chain links TRBV20-1 with TRBJ1-4; weak D call: TRBD1 (5 bases). Germline V gene data show CDR1 as DFQATT and CDR2 as SNEGSKA (reference sequence). The CDR3 consists of 17 residues. The germline V and J ends were trimmed by 0 bases and 0 bases, with 14 bases remaining between them. The CDR3 region has the DNA TGCAGTGCTAGAGATGTGGGGCAGTTTGCAACTAATGAAAAACTGTTTTTT. Translating it yields CSARDVGQFATNEKLFF.

This chain joins TRBV27 and TRBJ1-1; TRBD1 might be the D (5 bases). Trimming took 3 bases from V and 0 from J, leaving 11 bases between them. The germline V gene has CDR1 MNHEY and CDR2 SMNVEV (reference sequence). The CDR3 consists of 15 residues. The CDR3 is CASSFITGLNTEAFF. The CDR3 DNA reads TGTGCCAGCAGTTTTATAACAGGACTGAACACTGAAGCTTTCTTT.